This T cell receptor (beta chain) was observed in a study of T cell responses to AZD1222 COVID-19 vaccine. For the study at large: Second doses that came at about 4 or about 12 weeks were put together.

TCRdb's copy holds only in-frame clones and misses some; the assay was immunoSEQ multiplex PCR. The data contain more than 140,000 clones, 88% of them singletons. The CDR3 is made up of 15 amino acids. CDR1 is SGHTA and CDR2 is FQGNSA in the germline V gene. Between the trimmed V and J ends, which lost 2 bases and 1 base, there was a span of 9 bases. The source material was peripheral blood, sampled on day 0 of AZD1222 vaccination. This rearrangement joins TRBV7-2 to TRBJ2-1; D possibly corresponds to TRBD2 (6 bases). The clonotype comes from an adult in good health. CDR3 DNA sequence: TGTGCCAGCAGCTTATATAGCGGATCCTACAATGAGCAGTTCTTC. The encoded protein is CASSLYSGSYNEQFF.